The 19 T cell receptor beta chains given below trace back to one sample, sequenced in a study of OX40 agonist ivuxolimab in advanced cancers. Using immunoSEQ multiplex PCR, the repertoire was profiled, and TCRdb retains in-frame clones only, with some absent. The table has around 79,000 clones, roughly 85% seen once. Sequencing used CD4+ or CD8+ T cells sorted from blood, obtained in a trial of the OX40 agonist ivuxolimab. These receptors were taken from an adult with an advanced solid tumor such as melanoma, head and neck, liver or kidney cancer.

V gene TRBV5-8 combines with J gene TRBJ2-7; D call uncertain. The CDR3 extends over 14 amino acids. From germline, CDR1 is SGHTS and CDR2 YDEGEE. The ends were cut back, 6 bases at V and 5 bases at J, with 18 bases in the middle. CDR3 DNA: TGTGCCAGCACCCTGGATCTGGGGATCAACGAGCAGTACTTC. Its translation: CASTLDLGINEQYF. The entire variable domain, with the rest obtained from reference TRBV5-8 and TRBJ2-7, is as follows: EAGVTQSPTHLIKTRGQQATLRCSPISGHTSVYWYQQALGLGLQFLLWYDEGEERNRGNFPPRFSGRQFPNYSSELNVNALELEDSALYLCASTLDLGINEQYFGPGTRLTVT.

This rearrangement joins TRBV6-5 to TRBJ2-7, with TRBD1 matching over 10 bases. CDR3 length: 15 amino acids. Per the germline V gene, CDR1 is MNHEY and CDR2 is SVGAGI. V was clipped by 6 bases and J by 0 bases; unmatched bases: 5. The CDR3 loop reads CASSPGTGDSYEQYF. The CDR3 nucleotides are TGTGCCAGCAGCCCCGGGACAGGGGACTCCTACGAGCAGTACTTC.

The chain couples TRBV5-1 to TRBJ1-2, with TRBD1 identical over 10 bases. This CDR3 contains 15 residues. The J segment lost 4 bases and the V segment lost 0 bases, leaving 3 bases of the junction unmatched. Germline CDR1 and CDR2: SGHRS and YFSETQ. CDR3 loop: CASSLGRTGGYGYTF. The CDR3 coding sequence is TGCGCCAGCAGCTTGGGGAGGACAGGGGGCTATGGCTACACCTTC.

The chain carries TRBV5-5 and TRBJ1-2; TRBD1 agrees at 7 bases. In germline, CDR1 is SGHKS, CDR2 YYEKEE (reference sequence). This CDR3 contains 13 residues. V gave up 0 bases and J gave up 4 bases; unmatched junction bases: 0. Written as DNA, the CDR3 is TGTGCCAGCAGCTTGGGGGACAGCTATGGCTACACCTTC. Translated: CASSLGDSYGYTF.

V gene TRBV7-2 combines with J gene TRBJ1-5; no reliable D call. Trimming shortened V by 3 bases and J by 9 bases, and 9 bases separated the two germline ends. CDR3 length equals 12 residues. Germline-derived CDR1 and CDR2 are SGHTA and FQGNSA. As DNA, the CDR3 is TGTGCCAGCAGCTTCCCCGTGGGGCCCCAGCATTTT. Encoded protein: CASSFPVGPQHF.

The chain links TRBV9 to TRBJ2-7; TRBD1 matches 7 bases. Germline lookup yields CDR1 SGDLS and CDR2 YYNGEE. CDR3 length: 14 residues. V shed 5 bases, J shed 6 bases, and the junction held 11 bases outside the gene matches. The DNA for the CDR3 is TGTGCCAGCAGTTCCTTACAGGGGAAAGGCGAGCAGTACTTC. It is translated as CASSSLQGKGEQYF.

This chain links TRBV6-1 with TRBJ1-4; a weak D match, TRBD1 (5 bases). The germline V gene has CDR1 MNHNS and CDR2 SASEGT. The CDR3 covers 15 residues. V dropped 3 bases and J dropped 4 bases, with 12 bases sitting between them. As DNA, the CDR3 is TGTGCCAGCAGTGACCCCGGGGGGGTTAATGAAAAACTGTTTTTT. It is translated as CASSDPGGVNEKLFF.

The rearrangement links TRBV6-5 to TRBJ1-2; weak D call: TRBD1 (5 bases). The V end was cut by 0 bases, the J end by 5 bases, with 10 bases between. Germline V gene sequence: CDR1 MNHEY, CDR2 SVGAGI. The CDR3 spans 14 residues. CDR3 DNA sequence: TGTGCCAGCAGTTACTCCCAGGGATGGTATGGCTACACCTTC. It codes for CASSYSQGWYGYTF.

The table lists this clone with a few counts. CDR3 DNA: TGTGCCAGCAGCAACACAGGGAATACTGAAGCTTTCTTT. This sequence encodes CASSNTGNTEAFF. V gene TRBV7-8 combines with J gene TRBJ1-1, with a possible D match to TRBD1 (6 bases). V was clipped by 5 bases and J by 5 bases, with 12 bases between them. Germline CDR1 SGHVS, CDR2 FQNEAQ. The CDR3 is made up of 13 amino acids.

The chain uses TRBV5-1 and TRBJ2-1; 7 bases agree with TRBD2. The ends lost 4 bases at V and 0 bases at J; junction bases unmatched: 4. Germline V lookup: CDR1 SGHRS, CDR2 YFSETQ. The CDR3 consists of 15 residues. The CDR3 sequence: CASSDERGSYNEQFF. In DNA, the CDR3 is TGCGCCAGCAGCGACGAGCGGGGCTCCTACAATGAGCAGTTCTTC.

Only a few counts were recorded for this clone. Within the sample, other DNA sequences also encode this same CDR3. The genes are TRBV6-1 and TRBJ1-5; D is unclear. Trimming took 3 bases from V and 2 from J, leaving 8 bases between them. CDR1 MNHNS and CDR2 SASEGT come from the germline V gene. CDR3 size: 14 residues. CDR3 region: CASSDPQGNQPQHF. CDR3 DNA: TGTGCCAGCAGTGACCCGCAGGGCAATCAGCCCCAGCATTTT.

This clone was recorded only once. The chain recombines TRBV2 with TRBJ2-6, with 7 bases that match TRBD2. Trimming at V came to 4 bases and at J to 2 bases, leaving 2 bases not matched to a gene. Germline CDR1 and CDR2: SNHLY and FYNNEI. CDR3 length: 15 residues. DNA for the CDR3: TGTGCCAGCAGTGTGGGAGGGGCTGGGGCCAACGTCCTGACTTTC. Translated: CASSVGGAGANVLTF.

The chain links TRBV2 to TRBJ1-5; D might be TRBD1 (6 bases). The V and J ends lost 6 bases and 6 bases respectively, with 12 bases between them. The germline gives CDR1 SNHLY, CDR2 FYNNEI. This CDR3 comprises 13 residues. The CDR3 DNA is TGTGCCAGCAGAGCAGGGGTCGGTCAGCCCCAGCATTTT. Amino acid sequence: CASRAGVGQPQHF.

The V call is TRBV30, the J call TRBJ2-7, with D tentatively TRBD2 (6 bases). V was trimmed by 7 bases and J by 9 bases, leaving 16 bases between them. Germline CDR1 GTSNPN, CDR2 SVGIG (reference sequence). The CDR3 runs 11 residues. CDR3 coding DNA: TGTGCCTCCTCTTGGGGGGTGAGGCAGTACTTC. It translates to CASSWGVRQYF. Drawing the rest from reference TRBV30 and TRBJ2-7, the complete variable domain is SQTIHQWPATLVQPVGSPLSLECTVEGTSNPNLYWYRQAAGRGLQLLFYSVGIGQISSEVPQNLSASRPQDRQFILSSKKLLLSDSGFYLCASSWGVRQYFGPGTRLTVT.

The CDR3 coding sequence is TGTGCCAGCGGGGGGGAGTGGGGCACTGAAGCTTTCTTT. Translation gives CASGGEWGTEAFF. This rearrangement joins TRBV2 to TRBJ1-1, with D tentatively TRBD1 (5 bases). This CDR3 contains 13 residues. The V and J ends lost 8 bases and 4 bases respectively, with 14 bases between them. Looked up from germline, CDR1 is SNHLY and CDR2 is FYNNEI.

This rearrangement joins TRBV11-2 to TRBJ1-5, with TRBD1 matching 8 bases. Germline values: CDR1 SGHAT, CDR2 FQNNGV. The CDR3 consists of 15 residues. Unmatched junction bases numbered 9, after V lost 5 bases and J lost 6 bases. The CDR3 is CASSLGQGGVQPQHF. The DNA of the CDR3 is TGTGCCAGCAGCCTCGGACAGGGAGGGGTTCAGCCCCAGCATTTT. Full variable domain (missing parts from reference TRBV11-2 and TRBJ1-5): EAGVAQSPRYKIIEKRQSVAFWCNPISGHATLYWYQQILGQGPKLLIQFQNNGVVDDSQLPKDRFSAERLKGVDSTLKIQPAKLEDSAVYLCASSLGQGGVQPQHFGDGTRLSIL.

This chain links TRBV4-3 with TRBJ1-2, with a tentative D call TRBD1 (5 bases). Trimming shortened V by 0 bases and J by 8 bases, and 16 bases separated the two germline ends. The germline gives CDR1 LGHNA, CDR2 YSLEER. CDR3 length: 15 amino acids. The CDR3 region has the DNA TGCGCCAGCAGCCAAGATTCCAGGGAATTGCTGGGCTACACCTTC. Encoded protein: CASSQDSRELLGYTF.

The chain recombines TRBV30 with TRBJ2-7; 9 nucleotides agree with TRBD1. The CDR3 runs to 12 residues. CDR1 is GTSNPN, CDR2 SVGIG, per germline (reference sequence). Unmatched junction bases numbered 3, after V lost 5 bases and J lost 4 bases. CDR3 DNA: TGTGCCTGGGGACAGGGGATATACGAGCAGTACTTC. Its translation is CAWGQGIYEQYF.

J is TRBJ1-1 and V is TRBV7-2; no definite D call. CDR3 size: 13 residues. The V and J ends lost 2 bases and 4 bases respectively, with 8 bases between them. Germline assignment: CDR1 SGHTA and CDR2 FQGNSA. The DNA of the CDR3 is TGTGCCAGCAGCTTAATAGAGGGCACTGAAGCTTTCTTT. This codes for CASSLIEGTEAFF.